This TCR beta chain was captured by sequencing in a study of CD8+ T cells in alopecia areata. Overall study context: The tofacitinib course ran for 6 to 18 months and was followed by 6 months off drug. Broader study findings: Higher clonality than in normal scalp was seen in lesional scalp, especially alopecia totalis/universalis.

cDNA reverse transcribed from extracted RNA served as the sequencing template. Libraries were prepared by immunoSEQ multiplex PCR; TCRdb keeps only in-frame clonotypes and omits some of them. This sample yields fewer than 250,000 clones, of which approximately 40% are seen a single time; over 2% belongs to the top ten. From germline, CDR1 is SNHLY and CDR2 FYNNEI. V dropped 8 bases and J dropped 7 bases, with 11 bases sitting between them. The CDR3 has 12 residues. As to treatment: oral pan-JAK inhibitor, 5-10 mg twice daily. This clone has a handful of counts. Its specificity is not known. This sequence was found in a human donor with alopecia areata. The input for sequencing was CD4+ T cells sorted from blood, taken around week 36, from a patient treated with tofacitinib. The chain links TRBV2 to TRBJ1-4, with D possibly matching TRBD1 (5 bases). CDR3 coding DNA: TGTGCCAGCCTTCGACAGTCTGAAAAACTGTTTTTT. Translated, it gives CASLRQSEKLFF.